Shown below are 18 T cell receptor beta chains from a single sample sequenced in a study of Graves' ophthalmopathy and Graves' hyperthyroidism. Amplification targeted the TCR beta CDR3 regions, with RNA transcripts as the source material. HTBI-primed first-round RT-PCR preceded second-round multiplex PCR. TCRdb called the multiplex PCR reads again in MiXCR, with one record for every CDR3 protein. This repertoire shows about 600,000 distinct CDR3 sequences, less than 40% found once; its top ten account for about 4.2%. Sequenced: peripheral blood or thyroid tissue (not recorded which). The origin of the receptors is an adult man with Graves' hyperthyroidism.

This chain joins TRBV28 and TRBJ2-2; TRBD1 might be the D (6 bases). Trimming pared 8 bases from V and 0 bases from J, leaving 13 bases between. CDR1 is MDHEN and CDR2 is SYDVKM in the germline V gene. The CDR3 is 15 amino acids. The CDR3, as DNA: TGTGCCAGCCAGGGACAAAACGCGAACACCGGGGAGCTGTTTTTT. It is translated as CASQGQNANTGELFF.

As for this clonotype: Being one base from a much bigger clone, this may be a read error. The J gene is TRBJ1-1, the V gene TRBV2; a weak D match, TRBD1 (5 bases). The length of the CDR3 is 14 residues. CDR1 is SNHLY and CDR2 is FYNNEI in the germline V gene. V was pared by 2 bases and J by 4 bases, with 11 bases between. For the CDR3, the DNA is TGTGCCAGCAGTGAACACCAGGGTGGCACTGAAGCTTTCTTT. Its protein product is CASSEHQGGTEAFF.

In its sample, this clonotype was seen once. V usage is TRBV7-9 and J usage is TRBJ2-7, with 7 bases lining up with TRBD1. V was clipped by 5 bases and J by 0 bases; unmatched bases: 7. Germline V lookup: CDR1 SEHNR, CDR2 FQNEAQ (reference sequence). The CDR3 has 15 amino acids. The CDR3: CASSTRRDSSYEQYF. CDR3 nucleotide sequence: TGTGCCAGCAGCACCCGAAGGGACAGCTCCTACGAGCAGTACTTC.

This clonotype has only a few counts. This chain joins TRBV24-1 and TRBJ2-2, with unresolved D. Looked up from germline, CDR1 is KGHDR and CDR2 is SFDVKD. Trimming stripped 2 bases from V and 3 bases from J, with 9 bases between. CDR3 length: 15 residues. DNA of the CDR3: TGTGCCACCAGTGATTCGGCGGAGTACACCGGGGAGCTGTTTTTT. Translating gives CATSDSAEYTGELFF.

Details on this clonotype: One end of the junction does not line up with germline, which may come from a read error. The chain joins TRBV10-3 to TRBJ2-7, with a weak D call TRBD2 (5 bases). Per germline, CDR1 ENHRY and CDR2 SYGVKD. The CDR3 runs 10 residues. Here the CDR3 DNA reads TGTGCCATCAGCGACTACGGGCAGTACTTC. Residues: CAISDYGQYF.

V usage is TRBV30 and J usage is TRBJ2-7; D is unclear. Germline CDR1 and CDR2: GTSNPN and SVGIG (reference sequence). V was cut by 2 bases and J by 1 base, with 12 bases left in between. CDR3 size: 14 residues. CDR3 sequence (DNA): TGTGCCTGGAGTTTGCTAGGGTCTTCCTACGAGCAGTACTTC. It codes for CAWSLLGSSYEQYF.

This clonotype was seen repeatedly, ten times or more. V and J are TRBV10-3 and TRBJ1-5; D not certain. CDR3 length: 13 residues. Looked up from germline, CDR1 is ENHRY and CDR2 is SYGVKD. Trimming stripped 2 bases from V and 7 bases from J, with 9 bases between. The CDR3 loop is CAISEGLGQPQHF. CDR3 coding DNA: TGTGCCATCAGTGAGGGGTTGGGACAGCCCCAGCATTTT.

A note on this clonotype: A much bigger clone sits one base away, suggesting this may be a read error. This chain connects TRBV6-5 to TRBJ2-7; the D is unclear. The CDR3 has 13 amino acids. Trimming took 6 bases from V and 3 from J, leaving 12 bases between them. The germline gives CDR1 MNHEY, CDR2 SVGAGI. The DNA for the CDR3 is TGTGCCAGCAGACCCCGACCGGGCTACGAGCAGTACTTC. Its translation is CASRPRPGYEQYF.

The chain combines TRBV10-3 with TRBJ2-7, with TRBD2 matching 9 bases. CDR3 length: 17 amino acids. Trimming took 10 bases from V and 2 from J; bases not matched to a gene: 18. Germline assignment: CDR1 ENHRY and CDR2 SYGVKD. The CDR3 nucleotides read TGTGCCAGCAGAGCGTACCCGGGACTAGCTGTCGCCTACGAGCAGTACTTC. As protein: CASRAYPGLAVAYEQYF.

The table lists this clonotype with many counts. The rearrangement joins TRBV6-6 to TRBJ2-5; TRBD2 matches 10 bases. This CDR3 region has 15 residues. The J segment lost 6 bases and the V segment lost 3 bases, leaving 7 bases of the junction unmatched. Germline assignment: CDR1 MNHNY and CDR2 SVGAGI (reference sequence). The chain's CDR3 is CASSYGASGRQTQYF. DNA of the CDR3: TGTGCCAGCAGTTATGGCGCTAGCGGGAGACAGACCCAGTACTTC.

Note on this clonotype: With a much larger clone just one base away, this may be a read error. The rearrangement links TRBV5-6 to TRBJ2-5; 8 positions agree with TRBD2. The CDR3 loop spans 15 amino acids. CDR1 and CDR2 from the germline V gene are SGHDT and YYEEEE. This chain's CDR3 is CASSSLGGAGETQHF. Written as DNA, the CDR3 is TGTGCCAGCAGCTCCCTCGGGGGGGCGGGGGAGACCCAGCACTTC.

This chain connects TRBV9 to TRBJ2-7, with 12 nucleotides matching TRBD2. CDR1 and CDR2 from the germline V gene are SGDLS and YYNGEE. The CDR3 is 17 residues long. The V segment lost 0 bases and the J segment 5 bases; nucleotides outside the gene matches: 9. The CDR3 spells CASSVEPPSGGVNEQYF. CDR3 bases: TGTGCCAGCAGCGTAGAACCCCCTAGCGGGGGGGTGAACGAGCAGTACTTC. The full variable domain, in which reference TRBV9 and TRBJ2-7 provide the parts outside the CDR3, is DSGVTQTPKHLITATGQRVTLRCSPRSGDLSVYWYQQSLDQGLQFLIQYYNGEERAKGNILERFSAQQFPDLHSELNLSSLELGDSALYFCASSVEPPSGGVNEQYFGPGTRLTVT.

This chain connects TRBV7-6 to TRBJ1-5; no firm D call. Germline lookup yields CDR1 SGHVS and CDR2 FNYEAQ. CDR3 length: 14 amino acids. In nucleotides, the CDR3 is TGTGCTAGCCAAGGTCGGCACGACAATCAGCCCCAGCATTTT. It encodes CASQGRHDNQPQHF.

The sample holds many counts of this clonotype. Germline is not matched at one junction end, which may reflect a read error. The chain uses TRBV12-3 or TRBV12-4 and TRBJ2-7, with no clear D. The CDR3 is 13 residues long. As DNA, the CDR3 is TGTGCCAACAGTCAGGCCCTAGGCTACGAGCAGTACTTC. As protein: CANSQALGYEQYF.

The chain links TRBV10-3 to TRBJ2-7, with D possibly TRBD1 on 6 matching bases. This CDR3 contains 16 residues. Trimming shortened V by 2 bases and J by 0 bases, and 14 bases separated the two germline ends. CDR1 is ENHRY, CDR2 SYGVKD, per germline. The CDR3, as DNA: TGTGCCATCAGTGAGCTTTGGACAGAGGGCTCCTACGAGCAGTACTTC. This gives the protein CAISELWTEGSYEQYF.

This clonotype appeared a single time. CDR3 sequence reads: CASNPYTGTGELFF. The CDR3 nucleotides read TGTGCCAGCAATCCCTATACAGGAACCGGGGAGCTGTTTTTT. The chain carries TRBV12-3 or TRBV12-4 and TRBJ2-2; D is perhaps TRBD1 (5 bases). The CDR3 covers 14 residues. The ends were cut back, 7 bases at V and 5 bases at J, with 14 bases in the middle.

The chain combines TRBV7-9 with TRBJ2-7; the match to TRBD2 covers 8 bases. The CDR3 covers 17 residues. Looked up from germline, CDR1 is SEHNR and CDR2 is FQNEAQ (reference sequence). The V and J ends lost 5 bases and 0 bases, in that order; junction bases with no gene match: 12. The CDR3 protein is CASSTLGGGDLSYEQYF. In DNA form, the CDR3 reads TGTGCCAGCAGCACCCTCGGGGGGGGAGACCTCTCCTACGAGCAGTACTTC.

The chain has TRBV6-2 or TRBV6-3 and TRBJ1-1, with unresolved D. The CDR3 consists of 15 residues. Germline V gene data show CDR1 as MNHEY and CDR2 as SVGEGT. Trimming left V 0 bases short and J 4 bases short, with 12 bases between. The CDR3 nucleotides read TGTGCCAGCAGTTACTCGGCAGGCGGTGCCACTGAAGCTTTCTTT. Translating gives CASSYSAGGATEAFF.